These T cell receptor beta chains were read from a single sample in a study of metastatic and nonmetastatic thyroid tumors. From the PCR reads, TCRdb re-called clones with MiXCR. The table records around 6,400 clones, approximately 31% of them present only once. The sample was tumor tissue. These receptor sequences come from a female donor with papillary thyroid cancer or a benign thyroid nodule (not recorded which). Some clones in this sample may be carry-over from other donors' samples. Both conserved end residues are part of each CDR3. A D gene is named only where the DNA matches it firmly. Clone size is not always given. Where it is, it says once, few, many or a class for expanded clones.

D gene: -
J gene: TRBJ2-6
clone size: -
V gene: TRBV6-1
CDR3 DNA: TGTGCCAGCGTCCTCGGAGGGGCCAACGTCCTGACTTTC
CDR3 protein: CASVLGGANVLTF

D gene: TRBD2
J gene: TRBJ2-1
clone size: -
V gene: TRBV28
CDR3 DNA: TGTGCCAGCAGTGAGACTAGCGGGGGTTTGGGTGAGCAGTTCTTC
CDR3 protein: CASSETSGGLGEQFF

D gene: -
J gene: TRBJ2-7
clone size: once
V gene: TRBV7-9
CDR3 DNA: TGTGCCAGCAGCTTAGCAGGAGGGTCTACCTACGAGCAGTACTTC
CDR3 protein: CASSLAGGSTYEQYF

D gene: -
J gene: TRBJ2-2
clone size: medium-sized
V gene: TRBV11-2
CDR3 DNA: TGTGCCAGCAGCTTAGTTCCCGTGACAGAAGCTATCCGCGGGGAGCTGTTTTTT
CDR3 protein: CASSLVPVTEAIRGELFF

D gene: -
J gene: TRBJ1-6
clone size: -
V gene: TRBV20-1
CDR3 DNA: TGCAGTGCCTTACGCGGGGACTCACCCCTCCACTTT
CDR3 protein: CSALRGDSPLHF

D gene: -
J gene: TRBJ1-6
clone size: -
V gene: TRBV7-3
CDR3 DNA: TGTGCCAGCAGCTTAGAGGCAGGGCACAATTCACCCCTCCACTTT
CDR3 protein: CASSLEAGHNSPLHF

D gene: -
J gene: TRBJ1-6
clone size: -
V gene: TRBV5-6
CDR3 DNA: TGTGCCAGCGGGGGGACCCATAATTCACCCCTCCACTTT
CDR3 protein: CASGGTHNSPLHF

D gene: -
J gene: TRBJ2-1
clone size: -
V gene: TRBV6-1
CDR3 DNA: TGTGCCAGCAGTGGACAGAGCTCCTACAATGAGCAGTTCTTC
CDR3 protein: CASSGQSSYNEQFF

D gene: -
J gene: TRBJ2-7
clone size: -
V gene: TRBV2
CDR3 DNA: TGTGCCAGCAGCCTGTGGCGAGGACCCTACGAGCAGTACTTC
CDR3 protein: CASSLWRGPYEQYF

D gene: -
J gene: TRBJ2-2
clone size: few
V gene: TRBV11-1
CDR3 DNA: TGTGCCAGCAGCTTAGGACGAGGGGCGCCGGACACCGGGGAGCTGTTTTTT
CDR3 protein: CASSLGRGAPDTGELFF

D gene: TRBD2
J gene: TRBJ2-5
clone size: medium-sized
V gene: TRBV7-9
CDR3 DNA: TGTGCCAGCAGCCCCGATGGCGCGGGAGTCATGACCCAGTACTTC
CDR3 protein: CASSPDGAGVMTQYF

D gene: TRBD2
J gene: TRBJ2-2
clone size: once
V gene: TRBV24-1
CDR3 DNA: TGTGCCACCAGTGATTTTTCGGCAGCGGGAGGTATCGGGGAGCTGTTTTTT
CDR3 protein: CATSDFSAAGGIGELFF

D gene: -
J gene: TRBJ1-2
clone size: few
V gene: TRBV6-2/TRBV6-3
CDR3 DNA: TGTGCCAGCAGTTCACGCTGGGTGGCAGGGATGAACTATGGCTACACCTTC
CDR3 protein: CASSSRWVAGMNYGYTF

D gene: -
J gene: TRBJ2-7
clone size: -
V gene: TRBV19
CDR3 DNA: TGTGCCAGTAGTTCCGGGACCCGATACGAGCAGTACTTC
CDR3 protein: CASSSGTRYEQYF

D gene: -
J gene: TRBJ1-2
clone size: few
V gene: TRBV11-2
CDR3 DNA: TGTGCCAGCAGCCCCCAGGCAGGGGCAGACTATGGCTACACCTTC
CDR3 protein: CASSPQAGADYGYTF

D gene: -
J gene: TRBJ1-1
clone size: -
V gene: TRBV6-5
CDR3 DNA: TGTGCCAGCAGTTACTCCGAAGGTTGGGGACAAAACACTGAAGCTTTCTTT
CDR3 protein: CASSYSEGWGQNTEAFF

D gene: -
J gene: TRBJ2-1
clone size: -
V gene: TRBV5-1
CDR3 DNA: TGCGCCAGCAGCCCCAGGTTATTGTTTTACAATGAGCAGTTCTTC
CDR3 protein: CASSPRLLFYNEQFF

D gene: -
J gene: TRBJ2-1
clone size: medium-sized
V gene: TRBV25-1
CDR3 DNA: TGTGCCAGCAGTGAATCGGTAGGTGAGCAGTTCTTC
CDR3 protein: CASSESVGEQFF

D gene: TRBD2
J gene: TRBJ2-5
clone size: -
V gene: TRBV20-1
CDR3 DNA: TGCAGTGCTAGAGATCTCTTCGGGGTAGCGGGAGGGGAGACCCAGTACTTC
CDR3 protein: CSARDLFGVAGGETQYF

D gene: TRBD2
J gene: TRBJ2-5
clone size: -
V gene: TRBV6-1
CDR3 DNA: TGTGCCAGCAGTCGGGGACTAGCGGGAGTAGAGACCCAGTACTTC
CDR3 protein: CASSRGLAGVETQYF

D gene: -
J gene: TRBJ2-7
clone size: few
V gene: TRBV10-2
CDR3 DNA: TGCGCCAGCACCACCGGTTCCTACGAGCAGTACTTC
CDR3 protein: CASTTGSYEQYF

D gene: -
J gene: TRBJ1-6
clone size: medium-sized
V gene: TRBV7-3
CDR3 DNA: TGTGCCAGCAGCTTGTCGAGGGCGGGGAATTCACCCCTCCACTTT
CDR3 protein: CASSLSRAGNSPLHF

D gene: TRBD2
J gene: TRBJ2-2
clone size: few
V gene: TRBV6-1
CDR3 DNA: TGTGCCAGCAGGGCCCCGGGGGGTCCGAACACCGGGGAGCTGTTTTTT
CDR3 protein: CASRAPGGPNTGELFF

D gene: -
J gene: TRBJ2-1
clone size: -
V gene: TRBV12-3/TRBV12-4
CDR3 DNA: TGTGCCAGCAGTTTAGGGCCCCCCTCCTACAATGAGCAGTTCTTC
CDR3 protein: CASSLGPPSYNEQFF

D gene: -
J gene: TRBJ2-2
clone size: -
V gene: TRBV6-1
CDR3 DNA: TGTGCCAGCATACCCCCATTCGGGGTGAACACCGTGGAGCTGTTTTTT
CDR3 protein: CASIPPFGVNTVELFF

D gene: -
J gene: TRBJ1-5
clone size: once
V gene: TRBV4-1
CDR3 DNA: TGCGCCAGCAGCCTAGGGGGGAGACCGGGTCAGCCCCAGCATTTT
CDR3 protein: CASSLGGRPGQPQHF

D gene: -
J gene: TRBJ1-1
clone size: once
V gene: TRBV7-9
CDR3 DNA: TGTGCCAGCAGCTTAGAGGGCAGCACTGAAGCTTTCTTT
CDR3 protein: CASSLEGSTEAFF

D gene: TRBD1
J gene: TRBJ2-2
clone size: medium-sized
V gene: TRBV2
CDR3 DNA: TGTGCCAGCAGTGAAGGGACAGGCCTAGGCGGGGAGCTGTTTTTT
CDR3 protein: CASSEGTGLGGELFF

D gene: TRBD2
J gene: TRBJ2-2
clone size: -
V gene: TRBV6-1
CDR3 DNA: TGTGCCAGCAAAGGGAGGGGGAACACCGGGGAGCTGTTTTTT
CDR3 protein: CASKGRGNTGELFF

D gene: -
J gene: TRBJ2-1
clone size: -
V gene: TRBV2
CDR3 DNA: TGTGCCAGCAACAGGTTCAAGGACAATGAGCAGTTCTTC
CDR3 protein: CASNRFKDNEQFF

D gene: -
J gene: TRBJ2-1
clone size: -
V gene: TRBV6-4
CDR3 DNA: TGTGCCAGCAGTGATTCGGCAGGCTACAATGAGCAGTTCTTC
CDR3 protein: CASSDSAGYNEQFF

D gene: TRBD1
J gene: TRBJ1-2
clone size: few
V gene: TRBV6-2/TRBV6-3
CDR3 DNA: TGTGCCAGCAGCCGGACAGGCTATGGCTACACCTTC
CDR3 protein: CASSRTGYGYTF

D gene: TRBD2
J gene: TRBJ2-1
clone size: -
V gene: TRBV5-1
CDR3 DNA: TGCGCCAGCAGTTTTTCCGGGACTAGGGGATACAATGAGCAGTTCTTC
CDR3 protein: CASSFSGTRGYNEQFF

D gene: -
J gene: TRBJ1-3
clone size: many
V gene: TRBV18
CDR3 DNA: TGTGCCAGCTCACCAAGACAGGCTGGAAACACCATATATTTT
CDR3 protein: CASSPRQAGNTIYF

D gene: -
J gene: TRBJ1-2
clone size: medium-sized
V gene: TRBV20-1
CDR3 DNA: TGCAGTGCTAGAGGGGGAAACTATGGCTACACCTTC
CDR3 protein: CSARGGNYGYTF

D gene: TRBD2
J gene: TRBJ2-3
clone size: hyperexpanded
V gene: TRBV12-3/TRBV12-4
CDR3 DNA: TGTGCCAGCAGTTTAGAGCGGGAGGGGTCACGCACAGATACGCAGTATTTT
CDR3 protein: CASSLEREGSRTDTQYF

D gene: -
J gene: TRBJ2-3
clone size: medium-sized
V gene: TRBV19
CDR3 DNA: TGTGCCAGTAAAGGGGACACCGGTATCACAGATACGCAGTATTTT
CDR3 protein: CASKGDTGITDTQYF

D gene: -
J gene: TRBJ1-5
clone size: medium-sized
V gene: TRBV28
CDR3 DNA: TGTGCCAGCAGTTTATTTCGGAATAGCAATCAGCCCCAGCATTTT
CDR3 protein: CASSLFRNSNQPQHF

D gene: -
J gene: TRBJ2-7
clone size: -
V gene: TRBV20-1
CDR3 DNA: TGCAGTGCTAGTCGGGATGGAACCTACGAGCAGTACTTC
CDR3 protein: CSASRDGTYEQYF

D gene: -
J gene: TRBJ2-5
clone size: few
V gene: TRBV28
CDR3 DNA: TGTGCCAGCGGTATGGGCCAAGAGACCCAGTACTTC
CDR3 protein: CASGMGQETQYF

D gene: TRBD2
J gene: TRBJ2-3
clone size: -
V gene: TRBV5-1
CDR3 DNA: TGCGCCAGCAGCTTGCTGGGACTAGCGGGAGCGGATACGCAGTATTTT
CDR3 protein: CASSLLGLAGADTQYF

D gene: TRBD2
J gene: TRBJ2-3
clone size: -
V gene: TRBV19
CDR3 DNA: TGTGCCAGTAGTATAGAAATAGCGGGGCCTTCTAGCACAGATACGCAGTATTTT
CDR3 protein: CASSIEIAGPSSTDTQYF

D gene: -
J gene: TRBJ2-1
clone size: -
V gene: TRBV7-2
CDR3 DNA: TGTGCCAGCAGCTTAGCCGCGGGACTCTATTCCAATGAGCAGTTCTTC
CDR3 protein: CASSLAAGLYSNEQFF

D gene: TRBD2
J gene: TRBJ2-3
clone size: -
V gene: TRBV9
CDR3 DNA: TGTGCCAGCAGCCAAACCGGGACTAACACAGATACGCAGTATTTT
CDR3 protein: CASSQTGTNTDTQYF

D gene: -
J gene: TRBJ2-1
clone size: medium-sized
V gene: TRBV11-2
CDR3 DNA: TGTGCCAGCAGACCCCCGGGACTTTACAATGAGCAGTTCTTC
CDR3 protein: CASRPPGLYNEQFF

D gene: TRBD2
J gene: TRBJ2-2
clone size: medium-sized
V gene: TRBV6-2/TRBV6-3
CDR3 DNA: TGTGCCAGCACTAAAGCGGGGGGTTGGAACACCGGGGAGCTGTTTTTT
CDR3 protein: CASTKAGGWNTGELFF

D gene: -
J gene: TRBJ2-5
clone size: -
V gene: TRBV7-7
CDR3 DNA: TGTGCTAGCAGCTTAGGGGCGGTTCGGACCCAGTACTTC
CDR3 protein: CASSLGAVRTQYF

D gene: -
J gene: TRBJ1-2
clone size: few
V gene: TRBV10-3
CDR3 DNA: TGTGCCGTCTCTGGGCCTTCCGGTTTTTCCTATGGCTACACCTTC
CDR3 protein: CAVSGPSGFSYGYTF

D gene: TRBD1
J gene: TRBJ1-5
clone size: -
V gene: TRBV30
CDR3 DNA: TGTGCCTGGGGACAGGGCGAATGGCCCCAGCATTTT
CDR3 protein: CAWGQGEWPQHF